This TCR beta chain was observed in a study of cytomegalovirus exposure and HLA in healthy donors (TCRdb year 2017). For the wider study: In an earlier analysis of around 540 of the donors, 276 Gb of sequence data and 100 million or so unique TCR beta sequences from approximately 180 million T cells were reported. Roughly 300 gigabases of sequencing data and about 92 million unique TCR sequences made up an early release that covered 640 HLA-typed donors. The genetic ancestry cluster associated with self-reported Caucasian donors included 65% to 90% of the 398 genotyped donors. The aim of the study was to test whether cataloging public T cell receptors could identify signatures of past pathogen exposure. The study profiled the T cell repertoires of some 610 subjects by immunosequencing and related them to cytomegalovirus serostatus. Along with the roughly 670-subject first cohort, a separate validation cohort of around 110 different subjects was used. High-throughput TCR immunosequencing, statistical association of individual TCRs with disease status, and machine learning were combined to predict cytomegalovirus infection status. A later analysis re-examined previously published TCR beta repertoires from 600 to 700 donors and added high-resolution HLA genotyping to investigate patterns of TCR occurrence. Rather than drawing on any new phenotypic data, the later analysis identified candidate immune exposures from TCR beta sequences and the way those sequences occurred across donors. An earlier analysis of several hundred of the donors applied high-throughput TCR beta sequencing to assess whether each TCR beta V gene segment acted as functional or pseudogenic. Alongside the repertoire data, information on donor age, sex, ethnicity and CMV serostatus was compiled. Genome-wide SNP genotypes for about three fifths of the roughly 670 donors were used in a later genetic analysis, which treated that subset as a discovery cohort. Every repertoire in the discovery cohort had been generated on one and the same sequencing platform. HLA typing covered class I and class II loci at four-digit resolution. The number of typed donors differed by locus: roughly 629-640 for A, B, C, DRB1 and DQB1; 500 to 550 for DQA1; around 580 for DPA1; and 450 to 480 for DPB1. Roughly five DR-DQ haplotypes were handled as single units for association and clustering because linkage in the cohort was strong. Among approximately 370 genotyped donors of the cohort, an average of approximately 220,000 unique TCR beta nucleotide sequences was sequenced per donor, of which 15% to 20% were non-productive. What the work shows at the level of the full study, not this receptor alone: A later genetic analysis reported fewer N-insertions in productive TCRs among donors in an Asian-associated ancestry cluster than the roughly 690-donor mean. Linkage disequilibrium might explain the correlated functional status among segregating V segments, but an unknown experimental factor could not be ruled out. In a later analysis, HLA-associated TCR beta chains were found to be more clonally expanded and to have lower generation probabilities than equally common non-associated chains. Immune exposure information for the cohort was limited to CMV serostatus. In a later analysis, the rate of TCR association differed among HLA loci, with DRB1 alleles having the most associated TCRs and HLA-C alleles having the fewest. A few of the identified cytomegalovirus-associated TCR beta chains were confirmed in vitro to be specific for cytomegalovirus antigens. In a later analysis, most CMV-associated TCR beta chains were found to appear HLA-restricted, with HLA associations seemingly driven largely by CMV exposure. Cytomegalovirus status was reported to be diagnosed by the classifier with high specificity and sensitivity in both the original and validation cohorts. A cluster of highly shared sequence variants was judged likely to represent a technical artifact of the sequencing pipeline. According to a later analysis, parvovirus B19, influenza, CMV and Epstein-Barr virus appeared linked to several top co-occurrence clusters. In a later genetic analysis, a missense DCLRE1C variant was associated with V-gene and J-gene trimming of TCR beta chains, and the association was replicated in an independent cohort. Because counts were too low, around 18 rarely observed V segments, including chromosome 9 orphons, were left out of the earlier analysis of approximately 580 of the donors. According to the authors, the approach could potentially be generalized to other disease states and immunological phenotypes. The presence/absence analyses assumed that sequencing depth was roughly uniform across donors, and that assumption may not be true. The study listed over 150 TCR beta chains as associated with cytomegalovirus. When HLA alleles, especially DR and DQ, strongly co-occurred, attributing TCR associations to individual alleles was difficult. A further reported finding was that TCR beta sequences accurately predicted the HLA-A and HLA-B alleles for most subjects in the first cohort. In an earlier analysis of approximately 590 of the donors, most TCR beta V segments appeared in productive rearrangements about 90% or about 30% of the time, broadly matching IMGT annotations. In a later analysis, 16,951 TCR beta sequences were associated with specific HLA alleles at a false discovery rate of 0.05. Only TCR beta chains were sequenced in this cohort, and the absence of alpha or paired-chain data limited detectable features. The 87-base-pair reads could not distinguish some IMGT-functional V segments, including TRBV6-2 and TRBV6-3, so those segments were excluded. Because HLA typing was unavailable for some donors at each locus, only the typed subset was used in association tests. While some public TCRs were present in many individuals, most TCR sequences turned up only very rarely across donors.

Library preparation was by the immunoSEQ multiplex PCR assay. The multiplex PCR relied on a mix of 60 forward primers for TCR Vbeta segments and 13 reverse primers for TCR Jbeta segments. A multiplex PCR assay on genomic DNA amplified the CDR3 region of rearranged TCR beta genes. Amplified TCR beta libraries were sequenced as 87-base-pair reads on the Illumina HiSeq System. Per the original workflow: A later analysis counted about 80 million unique TCR beta chains across the 550 to 800 repertoires, and around 9.9 million of these chains were shared by at least two donors. To remove PCR and sequencing errors, raw reads were error-corrected and collapsed into unique sequences using a nearest-neighbor algorithm that merged closely related sequences. CDR3 sequences were aligned to IMGT reference sequences to assign V, D and J gene segments. For a sequence to be retained, a match of at least six nucleotides was required to both a V gene segment and a J gene segment. Rearrangements were called productive when the CDR3 lacked stop codons and stayed in frame with V and J; all others were non-productive. CDR3 was defined by IMGT convention, running from the second conserved V-encoded cysteine to the conserved J-encoded phenylalanine. Sequences without an unambiguous match to a single V gene segment were excluded from the earlier analysis of 500 to 700 of the donors. In an earlier analysis of about 590 of the donors, a V segment was called functional when productive rearrangements were above 56.7%, and segregating when the standard deviation between donors exceeded 5%. A statistical classification framework was built to diagnose cytomegalovirus status from the catalog of TCR beta chain sequences. In a later analysis, V and J genes were assigned by comparing TCR nucleotide sequences against IMGT/GENE-DB human TR gene sequences. The TCRdist pipeline was used in a later analysis to assign CDR3 sequences and most-parsimonious VDJ recombination scenarios. In a later analysis, each TCR beta chain was defined by its CDR3 amino acid sequence together with its V-gene family, and reads lacking a unique V-gene family were excluded. To address suspected cross-contamination and a sequencing artifact, a later analysis removed a few hundred highly shared, low-generation-probability nucleotide sequences. A later analysis calculated a clonal expansion index for each public chain from normalized within-repertoire ranks of inferred template counts. A later analysis computed generation probabilities with a VDJ recombination model fitted to out-of-frame rearrangements, and checked the results against IGoR. In a later analysis, TCR-TCR, TCR-HLA and TCR-CMV co-occurrence was scored with hypergeometric tests, and a repertoire-size bias correction was applied to TCR pairs. False discovery rates were estimated in a later analysis by permuting HLA or CMV assignments 20 times. In a later analysis, co-occurring TCRs were grouped using DBSCAN, and TCRdist sequence similarity was added for clustering within HLA-allele-positive subsets. Repertoires with fewer than 30,000 or more than 120,000 public chains were left out of co-occurrence clustering, as were several repertoires with anomalous nucleotide sharing. Held by TCRdb, this immuneACCESS table contains in-frame sequences only and omits some clones. Under half of the omission traces to an unresolved V gene where checked; the cause of the rest is unknown. V and J calls and clone size are copied from that table; D and trimming were computed from the DNA. Counted in this sample were approximately 170,000 clones; about three quarters of them appeared once. The ten largest make up around 3% of the sample.

The cohort comprised 670 or so healthy bone marrow donors. At the time of sampling, all cohort members were nominally healthy, though unrecorded immune exposures were likely present. The donor was CMV seropositive and was included in the group of 290 or so seropositive cohort members. Each donor provided a peripheral blood sample, and peripheral blood mononuclear cells were used for TCR beta sequencing. The Qiagen DNeasy Blood Extraction Kit was used to extract genomic DNA from the blood cell samples. From cysteine to phenylalanine, the CDR3 is 16 amino acids long. Only CDR3 DNA is held: 48 bases, read in frame from base 1. From the germline V gene, CDR1 is SGDLS and CDR2 is YYNGEE. V is pruned by 2 bases and J by 3 bases, leaving 7 bases of the junction without a gene match. For this clone: Its antigen remains undetermined. Base qualities were left out, and no much larger clone turns up one base away.

This TCR came from a woman aged 35 to 49 in good health and CMV-seropositive. The chain is encoded by TRBV9 joined to TRBJ2-5; 10 bases in the middle match TRBD1. The sequencing input was PBMCs. The nucleotide sequence reads TGTGCCAGCAGCGTCCTCTCCGGGACAGGGGAAGAGACCCAGTACTTC. This encodes CASSVLSGTGEETQYF. The variable domain in full, with residues beyond the CDR3 obtained from the reference TRBV9 and TRBJ2-5 genes, is DSGVTQTPKHLITATGQRVTLRCSPRSGDLSVYWYQQSLDQGLQFLIQYYNGEERAKGNILERFSAQQFPDLHSELNLSSLELGDSALYFCASSVLSGTGEETQYFGPGTRLLVL.